Reported below is one T cell receptor beta chain. The data are from a study of T cell responses to AZD1222 COVID-19 vaccine. This table comes from immunoSEQ multiplex PCR, and its TCRdb copy is limited to in-frame clones, with some not included. The data show 140,000 to 150,000 clones, 89% seen once. The specimen was peripheral blood, collected 28 days after the second AZD1222 dose. This TCR was sampled from an adult who received the AZD1222 COVID-19 vaccine.

CDR3 DNA sequence: TGCGCCAGCAGCTTGGATAAGACGGACCCTCTAATATCTGGGGCCAACGTCCTGACTTTC. Translation: CASSLDKTDPLISGANVLTF. V is TRBV5-1 and J is TRBJ2-6; D uncertain. V shed 0 bases and J shed 1 base, with 20 bases lying between them. There are 20 residues in the CDR3. CDR1 SGHRS and CDR2 YFSETQ come from the germline V gene.